This T cell receptor beta chain was captured by sequencing in a study of CD8+CD57+ T cells in acquired aplastic anemia. About the study: Sorted CD4+ plus CD8+ cells gave DNA averaging roughly 3 ug.

Patients who underwent sequencing had shown CD8+CD57+ cell expansion by flow cytometry. Study-level points and caveats: Researchers report that about 29 CD8+ CDR3 sequences appeared in both patients and controls.

In germline, CDR1 is SGHAT, CDR2 FQNNGV. The ends lost 1 base at V and 5 bases at J; junction bases unmatched: 4. The length of the CDR3 is 15 residues. Profiles of TCR beta VDJ and CDR3 were generated from a genomic DNA template. A single record per CDR3 protein comes from TCRdb applying MiXCR to the reads. The sample lists more than 150,000 distinct CDR3 sequences; nearly 50% were seen once. Concerning this clonotype itself: No antigen is known for it.

Sequencing was performed on sorted CD4+, CD8+, or CD8+CD57+ T cells (not recorded which) from PBMCs. This sequence originates from a human donor with aplastic anemia. The gene calls are TRBV11-2 and TRBJ2-3, with 9 nucleotides matching TRBD2. The CDR3 bases are TGTGCCAGCAGCTTAGGTGCGGGGGGGGTAGATACGCAGTATTTT. Translated, it gives CASSLGAGGVDTQYF.